This TCR beta chain was recorded in a study of response to subunit inactivated influenza vaccine. There are 16 residues in the CDR3. Germline lookup yields CDR1 MGHRA and CDR2 YSYEKL. Between the trimmed V and J ends, which lost 4 bases and 6 bases, there was a span of 19 bases. Each CDR3 protein is one row after TCRdb ran MiXCR on the RT-PCR reads. The data show approximately 290,000 distinct CDR3 sequences, approximately 21% seen once. Specimen: PBMCs from blood, collected roughly 20 months after vaccination. The chain couples TRBV4-1 to TRBJ2-1, with D maybe TRBD2 (6 bases). The TCR was taken from a man aged 45-69 years who received an inactivated influenza vaccine. The CDR3 nucleotides are TGCGCCAGCAGCCGATTTGGGTCTAGCGAAGGCAATGAGCAGTTCTTC. Its protein product is CASSRFGSSEGNEQFF.